This T cell receptor beta chain was identified during a study of blood T cell repertoires in COVID-19. Study as a whole: PBMCs, B-cell-depleted T cells, or T cells provided the cDNA or gDNA that made up the material.

Study processing details: Reference gene primer amplification gave estimated nucleated cell counts. The data were produced by immunoSEQ multiplex PCR, yet TCRdb's version contains in-frame clones alone and is incomplete. D and trimming come from the DNA, and the V and J calls and clone size come from that table. The sample lists approximately 130,000 clones; 80% to 90% were seen once. The CDR3 runs 15 residues. Germline loops: CDR1 LNHDA, CDR2 SQIVND (reference sequence). Trimming shortened V by 10 bases and J by 8 bases, and 26 bases separated the two germline ends. This TCR came from a human donor in a cohort sampled during active COVID-19. This sequence joins TRBV19 and TRBJ1-1, with D perhaps matching TRBD1 (6 bases). Sequences were obtained from peripheral blood. The DNA of the CDR3 is TGTGCCACCAGGGTGGGACACACCCTCGCCGTCGAAGCTTTCTTT. Its translation is CATRVGHTLAVEAFF.